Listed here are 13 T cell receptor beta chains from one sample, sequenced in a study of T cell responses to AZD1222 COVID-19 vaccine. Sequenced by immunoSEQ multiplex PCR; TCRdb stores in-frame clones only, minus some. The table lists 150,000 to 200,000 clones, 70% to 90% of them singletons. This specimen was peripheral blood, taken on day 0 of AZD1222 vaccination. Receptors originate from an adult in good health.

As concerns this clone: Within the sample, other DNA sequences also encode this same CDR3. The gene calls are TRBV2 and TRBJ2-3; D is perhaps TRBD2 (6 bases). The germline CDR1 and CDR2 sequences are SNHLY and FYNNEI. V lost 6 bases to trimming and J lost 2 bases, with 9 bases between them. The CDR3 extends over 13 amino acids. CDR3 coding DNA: TGTGCCAGCAGACGGGACTCCACAGATACGCAGTATTTT. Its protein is CASRRDSTDTQYF.

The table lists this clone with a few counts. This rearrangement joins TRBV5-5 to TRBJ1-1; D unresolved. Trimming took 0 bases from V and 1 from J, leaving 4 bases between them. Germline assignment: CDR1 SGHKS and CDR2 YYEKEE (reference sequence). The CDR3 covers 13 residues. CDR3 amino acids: CASSLGGNTEAFF. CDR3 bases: TGTGCCAGCAGCTTGGGGGGGAACACTGAAGCTTTCTTT.

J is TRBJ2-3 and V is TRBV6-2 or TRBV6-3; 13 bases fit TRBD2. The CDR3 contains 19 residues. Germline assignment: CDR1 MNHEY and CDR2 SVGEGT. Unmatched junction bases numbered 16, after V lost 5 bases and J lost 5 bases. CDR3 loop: CASSAVAGTSGATVDTQYF. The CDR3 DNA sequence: TGTGCCAGCAGTGCGGTTGCCGGGACTAGCGGGGCCACTGTAGATACGCAGTATTTT.

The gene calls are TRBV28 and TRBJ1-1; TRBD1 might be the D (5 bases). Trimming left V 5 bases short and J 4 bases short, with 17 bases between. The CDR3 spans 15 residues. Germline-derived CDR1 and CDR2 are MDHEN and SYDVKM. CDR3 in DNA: TGTGCCAGCAGTGTCGCCGGGGCCATGGCCACTGAAGCTTTCTTT. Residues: CASSVAGAMATEAFF. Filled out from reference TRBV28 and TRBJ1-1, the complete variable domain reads DVKVTQSSRYLVKRTGEKVFLECVQDMDHENMFWYRQDPGLGLRLIYFSYDVKMKEKGDIPEGYSVSREKKERFSLILESASTNQTSMYLCASSVAGAMATEAFFGQGTRLTVV.

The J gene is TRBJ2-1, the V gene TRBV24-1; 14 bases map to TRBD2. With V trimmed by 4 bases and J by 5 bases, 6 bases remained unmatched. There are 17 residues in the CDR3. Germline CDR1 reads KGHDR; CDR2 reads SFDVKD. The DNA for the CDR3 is TGTGCCACCAGTGACGCGACTAGCGGGAGGGCTAACAATGAGCAGTTCTTC. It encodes CATSDATSGRANNEQFF.

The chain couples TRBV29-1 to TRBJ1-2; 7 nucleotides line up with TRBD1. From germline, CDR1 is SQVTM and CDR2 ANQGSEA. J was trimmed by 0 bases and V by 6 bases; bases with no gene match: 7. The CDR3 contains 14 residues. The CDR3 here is CSVDTGVANYGYTF. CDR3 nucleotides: TGCAGCGTAGACACAGGGGTAGCTAACTATGGCTACACCTTC.

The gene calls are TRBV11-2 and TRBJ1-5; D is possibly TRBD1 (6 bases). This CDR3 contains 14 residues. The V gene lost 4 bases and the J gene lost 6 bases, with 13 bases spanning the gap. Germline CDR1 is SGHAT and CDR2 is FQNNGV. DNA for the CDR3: TGTGCCAGCAGCTCAGGACAGCCAGGTCAGCCCCAGCATTTT. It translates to CASSSGQPGQPQHF. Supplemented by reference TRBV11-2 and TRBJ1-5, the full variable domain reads EAGVAQSPRYKIIEKRQSVAFWCNPISGHATLYWYQQILGQGPKLLIQFQNNGVVDDSQLPKDRFSAERLKGVDSTLKIQPAKLEDSAVYLCASSSGQPGQPQHFGDGTRLSIL.

The CDR3 DNA reads TGTGCCAGCTCCTTGGGGCTTTTCAACAATGAGCAGTTCTTC. Translated: CASSLGLFNNEQFF. The chain is built from TRBV6-4 and TRBJ2-1; D perhaps matches TRBD1 (5 bases). CDR3 length: 14 amino acids. Germline lookup yields CDR1 MRHNA and CDR2 SNTAGT. Trimming removed 8 bases from V and 5 bases from J, with 16 bases in between.

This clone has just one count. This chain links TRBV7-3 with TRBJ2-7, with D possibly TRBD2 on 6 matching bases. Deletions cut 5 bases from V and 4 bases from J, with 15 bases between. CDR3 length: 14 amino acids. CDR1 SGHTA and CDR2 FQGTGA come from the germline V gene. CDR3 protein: CASSRGGMEYEQYF. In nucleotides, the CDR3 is TGTGCCAGCAGCCGGGGCGGGATGGAATACGAGCAGTACTTC.

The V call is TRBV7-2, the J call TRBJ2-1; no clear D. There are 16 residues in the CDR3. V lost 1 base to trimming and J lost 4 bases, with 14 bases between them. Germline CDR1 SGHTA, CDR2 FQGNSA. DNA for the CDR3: TGTGCCAGCAGCTTAGTGGGTCAGGTGATATACAATGAGCAGTTCTTC. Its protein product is CASSLVGQVIYNEQFF.

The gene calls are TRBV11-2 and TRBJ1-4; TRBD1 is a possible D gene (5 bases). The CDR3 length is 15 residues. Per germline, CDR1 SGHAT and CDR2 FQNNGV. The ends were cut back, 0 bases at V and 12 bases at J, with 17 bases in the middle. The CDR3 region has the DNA TGTGCCAGCAGCTTAGAGGGTGGCGCAGGGAGGGAACTGTTTTTT. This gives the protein CASSLEGGAGRELFF. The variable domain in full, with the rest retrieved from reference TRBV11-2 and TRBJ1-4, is EAGVAQSPRYKIIEKRQSVAFWCNPISGHATLYWYQQILGQGPKLLIQFQNNGVVDDSQLPKDRFSAERLKGVDSTLKIQPAKLEDSAVYLCASSLEGGAGRELFFGSGTQLSVL.

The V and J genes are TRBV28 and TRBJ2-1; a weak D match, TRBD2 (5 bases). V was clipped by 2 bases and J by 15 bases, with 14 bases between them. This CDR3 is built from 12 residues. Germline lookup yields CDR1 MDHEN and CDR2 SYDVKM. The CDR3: CASSLRGSGRFF. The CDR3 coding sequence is TGTGCCAGCAGTTTAAGAGGGTCCGGGCGGTTCTTC.

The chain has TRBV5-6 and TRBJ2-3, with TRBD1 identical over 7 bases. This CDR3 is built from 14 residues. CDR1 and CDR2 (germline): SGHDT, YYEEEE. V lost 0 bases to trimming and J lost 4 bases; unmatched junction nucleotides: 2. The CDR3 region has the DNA TGTGCCAGCAGCTTGGGGGACAGCCCAGATACGCAGTATTTT. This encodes CASSLGDSPDTQYF. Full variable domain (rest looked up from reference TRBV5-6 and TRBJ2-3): DAGVTQSPTHLIKTRGQQVTLRCSPKSGHDTVSWYQQALGQGPQFIFQYYEEEERQRGNFPDRFSGHQFPNYSSELNVNALLLGDSALYLCASSLGDSPDTQYFGPGTRLTVL.